This TCR beta chain is from a study of patients and donors after allogeneic stem cell transplantation. TCRdb fed the RT-PCR reads into MiXCR, producing one record per CDR3 protein. The table lists 410,000 or so distinct CDR3 sequences, about a sixth of them singletons. The TCR comes from a human donor who was either an allogeneic HSCT recipient or a stem cell or donor lymphocyte infusion donor (not recorded which). It is not recorded whose cells these are; they may come from a transplant donor. Input material: blood, either unsorted or a sorted T cell fraction (not recorded which).

CDR3 coding DNA: TGCGCCAGCAGCTTGGGGGGGGGGTTAGCTTTCTTT. Translation gives CASSLGGGLAFF. V usage is TRBV5-1 and J usage is TRBJ1-1; a weak D match, TRBD1 (5 bases). Trimming stripped 0 bases from V and 10 bases from J, with 10 bases between. The CDR3 has 12 residues. In germline, CDR1 is SGHRS, CDR2 YFSETQ. The variable domain in full, completed from reference TRBV5-1 and TRBJ1-1, reads KAGVTQTPRYLIKTRGQQVTLSCSPISGHRSVSWYQQTPGQGLQFLFEYFSETQRNKGNFPGRFSGRQFSNSRSEMNVSTLELGDSALYLCASSLGGGLAFFGQGTRLTVV.